These 6 T cell receptor beta chains share one sample of origin, sequenced in a study of blood T cell repertoires in COVID-19. Measured with immunoSEQ multiplex PCR; TCRdb has only the in-frame clones, and not every one. In the table there are about 190,000 clones, around 82% of which are singletons. Sequencing was carried out using PBMCs or T cells enriched from blood (not recorded which). Every receptor here comes from a woman in her sixties with acute COVID-19.

The CDR3 nucleotides read TGTGCCACCAGCAGAGACGGGACAGGGGTTGAAAAACTGTTTTTT. Its translation: CATSRDGTGVEKLFF. The gene calls are TRBV15 and TRBJ1-4, with 10 bases that match TRBD1. The J segment lost 7 bases and the V segment lost 0 bases, leaving 2 bases of the junction unmatched. CDR3 length equals 15 residues. Looked up from germline, CDR1 is LNHNV and CDR2 is YYDKDF (reference sequence).

This rearrangement joins TRBV5-4 to TRBJ2-5; 7 nucleotides align to TRBD2. The CDR3 runs 13 residues. Trimming cost V 7 bases and J 4 bases; bases outside gene matches: 7. Germline CDR1 SGHNT, CDR2 YYREEE (reference sequence). The CDR3 DNA reads as TGTGCCAGCTCGGGGGGTCGAGGAGAGACCCAGTACTTC. Encoded protein: CASSGGRGETQYF.

This chain joins TRBV5-1 and TRBJ2-2, with a weak D call TRBD2 (5 bases). The length of the CDR3 is 13 residues. Per germline, CDR1 SGHRS and CDR2 YFSETQ. Trimming removed 9 bases from V and 4 bases from J, with 13 bases in between. CDR3 amino acids: CATRNGVTGELFF. The DNA for the CDR3 is TGCGCCACCAGGAACGGGGTCACCGGGGAGCTGTTTTTT.

This chain uses TRBV21-1 with TRBJ1-4. TRBV21-1 is a documented pseudogene. The CDR3 sequence is 19 residues long. CDR3 sequence reads: CASSKESGQDRGGNEKLFF. The CDR3 DNA reads as TGTGCCAGCAGCAAAGAATCAGGGCAGGATCGCGGGGGTAATGAAAAACTGTTTTTT.

This clone appeared a few times. The V call is TRBV5-1, the J call TRBJ2-6; TRBD1 matches 12 bases. Germline-derived CDR1 and CDR2 are SGHRS and YFSETQ. V was clipped by 5 bases and J by 2 bases; unmatched bases: 11. The CDR3 contains 19 residues. The CDR3 DNA reads TGCGCCAGCAGACCCCGGGGGGACAGGGGGCCGGCTGGGGCCAACGTCCTGACTTTC. Residues: CASRPRGDRGPAGANVLTF.

This CDR3 reads CASSLGGGIGETQYF. As DNA, the CDR3 is TGTGCCAGCAGTCTGGGTGGGGGCATAGGAGAGACCCAGTACTTC. V gene TRBV7-8 combines with J gene TRBJ2-5; a weak D match, TRBD1 (6 bases). Germline V gene lookup returns CDR1 SGHVS and CDR2 FQNEAQ. The CDR3 is made up of 15 amino acids. V was shortened by 6 bases and J by 4 bases, with 18 bases between the two germline ends. Full variable domain (outside the CDR3, taken from reference TRBV7-8 and TRBJ2-5): GAGVSQSPRYKVAKRGQDVALRCDPISGHVSLFWYQQALGQGPEFLTYFQNEAQLDKSGLPSDRFFAERPEGSVSTLKIQRTQQEDSAVYLCASSLGGGIGETQYFGPGTRLLVL.